The subject of this entry is one TCR beta chain. cDNA prepared by RNA extraction and subsequent reverse transcription served as the template for sequencing. The table came from immunoSEQ multiplex PCR; TCRdb's copy has only in-frame clones and leaves some out. The repertoire holds fewer than 250,000 clones, with 35% to 40% as singletons. The data were obtained in a study of CD8+ T cells in alopecia areata. CDR3 length: 14 amino acids. V was trimmed by 3 bases and J by 3 bases, leaving 9 bases between them. Germline values: CDR1 SGHRS, CDR2 YFSETQ. The treatment was: oral pan-JAK inhibitor, 5-10 mg twice daily.

The chain is built from TRBV5-1 and TRBJ2-2; D is possibly TRBD1 (6 bases). The sample in question was CD4+ T cells sorted from blood, obtained around week 31, from a patient treated with tofacitinib. This TCR derives from a human donor with alopecia areata. The CDR3 DNA sequence: TGCGCCAGCAGCTCCCGGACAGACACCGGGGAGCTGTTTTTT. Residues: CASSSRTDTGELFF.